This TCR beta chain was captured by sequencing in a study of T-cell reconstitution after alpha-beta-depleted transplantation in children. A library of TCRbeta sequences, prepared with unique molecular identifiers, was generated. In TCRdb, the PCR reads were re-called with MiXCR into one record per CDR3 protein. The sample lists almost 400,000 distinct CDR3 sequences; roughly 20% were seen once. V lost 4 bases, J lost 3 bases, and 10 bases lay in between. Germline-derived CDR1 and CDR2 are MGHRA and YSYEKL. This CDR3 comprises 13 residues. Sequencing used PBMCs from the stem cell graft donor, obtained from the stem cell graft. The TCR sequence derives from a human donor who donated a stem cell graft to a child with acute myeloid leukemia. The chain uses TRBV4-1 and TRBJ2-7; no firm D call. CDR3 DNA: TGCGCCAGCAGCCCCCCGGGTCTCTACGAGCAGTACTTC. It specifies CASSPPGLYEQYF.